This entry features one TCR beta chain sequence. Its antigen is as yet unknown. The data were taken from a study of T cells in localized non-small cell lung cancer. The data were produced by immunoSEQ multiplex PCR, yet TCRdb's version contains in-frame clones alone and is incomplete. Among about 27,000 clones listed, about 92% were seen once. V gave up 6 bases and J gave up 5 bases, with 16 bases separating them. The CDR3 runs to 15 residues. The germline V gene has CDR1 MNHEY and CDR2 SVGAGI. Study-wide results and limits: Only one tumor region was sequenced, so heterogeneity remains possible. Uninvolved adjacent lung showed the highest T cell clonality, exceeding tumor. Appearing in adjacent lung were a median roughly 57 of the top 100 tumor clones.

The source was peripheral blood, collected before any cancer treatment. This TCR came from a woman aged 40 to 75 with stage I lung adenocarcinoma. This chain links TRBV6-5 with TRBJ2-2; D is perhaps TRBD2 (6 bases). CDR3 sequence (DNA): TGTGCCAGCAGGGGGGTGGGCGCGGGGACCGGGGAGCTGTTTTTT. Translated: CASRGVGAGTGELFF.